This T cell receptor (beta chain) was recorded in a study of OX40 agonist ivuxolimab in advanced cancers. For the study at large: Each dose-escalation patient presented with hepatocellular carcinoma, melanoma, renal cell or head and neck cancer.

Trimming left V 4 bases short and J 2 bases short, with 6 bases between. Germline-derived CDR1 and CDR2 are SGHAT and FQNNGV. The CDR3 loop spans 12 amino acids. Sequencing used immunoSEQ multiplex PCR; TCRdb keeps in-frame clones, though not all of them. The sample lists some 70,000 clones, roughly 80% occurring once. This receptor was taken from an adult with an advanced solid tumor such as melanoma, head and neck, liver or kidney cancer. Sequences were derived from CD4+ or CD8+ T cells sorted from blood, sampled in a trial of the OX40 agonist ivuxolimab. The chain has TRBV11-2 and TRBJ2-7; D gene unclear. The CDR3 sequence: CASSSQAYEQYF. DNA for the CDR3: TGTGCCAGCAGCTCTCAAGCCTACGAGCAGTACTTC.